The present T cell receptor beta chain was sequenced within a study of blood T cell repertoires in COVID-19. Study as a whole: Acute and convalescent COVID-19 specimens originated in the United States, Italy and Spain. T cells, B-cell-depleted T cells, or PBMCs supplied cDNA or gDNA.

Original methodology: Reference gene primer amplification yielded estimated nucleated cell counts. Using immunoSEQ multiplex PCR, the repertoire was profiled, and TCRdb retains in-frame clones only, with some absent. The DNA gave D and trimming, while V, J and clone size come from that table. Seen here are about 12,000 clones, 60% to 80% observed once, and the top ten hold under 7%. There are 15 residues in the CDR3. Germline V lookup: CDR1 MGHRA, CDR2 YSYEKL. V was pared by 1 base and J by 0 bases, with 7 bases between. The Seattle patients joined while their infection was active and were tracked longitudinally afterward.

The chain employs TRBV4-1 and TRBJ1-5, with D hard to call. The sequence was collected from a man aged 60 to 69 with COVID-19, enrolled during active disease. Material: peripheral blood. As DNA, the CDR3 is TGCGCCAGCAGCCAAGCGGTTAATAGCAATCAGCCCCAGCATTTT. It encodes CASSQAVNSNQPQHF.